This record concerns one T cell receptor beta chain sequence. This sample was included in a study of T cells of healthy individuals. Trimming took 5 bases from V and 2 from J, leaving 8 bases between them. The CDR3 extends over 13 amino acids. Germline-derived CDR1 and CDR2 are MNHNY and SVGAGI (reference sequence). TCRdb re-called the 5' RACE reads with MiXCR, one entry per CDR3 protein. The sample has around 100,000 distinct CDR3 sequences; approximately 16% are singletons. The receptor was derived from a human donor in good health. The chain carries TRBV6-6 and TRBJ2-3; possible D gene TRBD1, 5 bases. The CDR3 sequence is CASSATDTDTQYF. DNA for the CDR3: TGTGCCAGCAGTGCGACAGACACAGATACGCAGTATTTT.